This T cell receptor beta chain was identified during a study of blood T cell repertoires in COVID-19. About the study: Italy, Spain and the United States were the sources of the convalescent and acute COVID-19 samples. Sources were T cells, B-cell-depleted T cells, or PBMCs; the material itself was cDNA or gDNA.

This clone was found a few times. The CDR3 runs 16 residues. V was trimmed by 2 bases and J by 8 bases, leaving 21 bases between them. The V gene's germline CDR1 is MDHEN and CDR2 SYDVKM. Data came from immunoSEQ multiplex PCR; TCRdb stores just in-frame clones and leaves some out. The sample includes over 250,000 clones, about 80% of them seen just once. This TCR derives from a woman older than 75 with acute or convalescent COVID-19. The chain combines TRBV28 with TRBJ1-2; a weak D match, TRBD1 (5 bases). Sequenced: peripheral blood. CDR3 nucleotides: TGTGCCAGCAGTTTAAACAGACAGCCCTCAACGTGGGGCTACACCTTC. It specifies CASSLNRQPSTWGYTF.